These 31 T cell receptor beta chains came from one sample sequenced in a study of CD8+ T cells in alopecia areata. As the sequencing template, cDNA was produced by extracting RNA and reverse transcribing it. Profiled with immunoSEQ multiplex PCR; TCRdb holds only in-frame clones, not every one. Of 100,000 to 120,000 clones in the sample, around 54% were seen once. Described treatment: oral pan-JAK inhibitor, 5-10 mg twice daily. The sample consisted of CD4+ T cells sorted from blood, taken at week 24, from a patient treated with tofacitinib. All receptors derive from a human donor with alopecia areata.

This clone appeared a few times. An end of the junction does not agree with germline; a read error may underlie this. This rearrangement joins TRBV7-9 to TRBJ2-5, with 8 bases aligning to TRBD2. The CDR3 contains 14 residues. CDR1 is SEHNR, CDR2 FQNEAQ, per germline (reference sequence). The CDR3, as DNA: TGTGCCAGCAGCCCCCCCGGCGGGGGGAGCACTCCGGACTTC. It yields the protein CASSPPGGGSTPDF. The full variable domain, completed using reference TRBV7-9 and TRBJ2-5, is DTGVSQNPRHKITKRGQNVTFRCDPISEHNRLYWYRQTLGQGPEFLTYFQNEAQLEKSRLLSDRFSAERPKGSFSTLEIQRTEQGDSAMYLCASSPPGGGSTPDFGPGTRLLVL.

The rearrangement joins TRBV15 to TRBJ1-1; a weak D match, TRBD1 (6 bases). Germline assignment: CDR1 LNHNV and CDR2 YYDKDF (reference sequence). Deletions cut 3 bases from V and 10 bases from J, with 21 bases between. CDR3 size: 15 residues. CDR3 coding DNA: TGTGCCACCAGCAGGAGACAGGCCCAGGTTGAGGGAGCTTTCTTT. Protein: CATSRRQAQVEGAFF.

V usage is TRBV5-1 and J usage is TRBJ1-3; no reliable D call. Germline V lookup: CDR1 SGHRS, CDR2 YFSETQ. Trimming removed 0 bases at V and 0 bases at J, with 4 bases between. This CDR3 has 14 amino acids. The CDR3 DNA sequence: TGCGCCAGCAGCTTGGCAGTCTCTGGAAACACCATATATTTT. As protein: CASSLAVSGNTIYF.

The V call is TRBV4-3, the J call TRBJ1-3; D uncertain. The CDR3 totals 17 residues. CDR1 LGHNA and CDR2 YSLEER come from the germline V gene. The ends were cut back, 3 bases at V and 9 bases at J, with 24 bases in the middle. The CDR3 protein is CASSQAASGPNPGTIYF. As DNA, the CDR3 is TGCGCCAGCAGCCAGGCCGCGAGCGGTCCAAACCCGGGCACCATATATTTT.

The rearrangement joins TRBV5-4 to TRBJ1-1; D remains unclear. V lost 4 bases and J 5 bases, leaving 12 bases between the germline ends. Germline lookup yields CDR1 SGHNT and CDR2 YYREEE (reference sequence). The CDR3 totals 13 residues. CDR3 residues: CASSPDLGTEAFF. The CDR3 nucleotides are TGTGCCAGCAGCCCCGATTTGGGGACTGAAGCTTTCTTT.

This clone was detected only a few times. The sample carries other DNA sequences with the same CDR3. This chain joins TRBV29-1 and TRBJ1-1; 9 nucleotides align to TRBD1. Germline V gene sequence: CDR1 SQVTM, CDR2 ANQGSEA. CDR3 length: 13 amino acids. V shed 7 bases and J 2 bases; nucleotides not matched to a gene: 5. The CDR3 sequence: CSAAGQGNTEAFF. The DNA of the CDR3 is TGCAGCGCTGCGGGACAGGGAAACACTGAAGCTTTCTTT.

J is TRBJ2-1 and V is TRBV29-1, with unresolved D. Per the germline V gene, CDR1 is SQVTM and CDR2 is ANQGSEA. There are 10 residues in the CDR3. Trimming cost V 3 bases and J 5 bases, with 2 bases left between them. The CDR3 nucleotides are TGCAGCGTTGACCACAATGAGCAGTTCTTC. Protein product: CSVDHNEQFF.

This chain links TRBV27 with TRBJ2-6; either TRBD1 or TRBD2 may supply D (5 bases each). CDR1 is MNHEY and CDR2 is SMNVEV in the germline V gene (reference sequence). The CDR3 sequence is 15 residues long. Trimming cost V 3 bases and J 4 bases, with 10 bases left between them. The CDR3 DNA follows: TGTGCCAGCAGTTTCTACGGGGCAGGGGCCAACGTCCTGACTTTC. This translates into CASSFYGAGANVLTF. Full variable domain (missing parts from reference TRBV27 and TRBJ2-6): EAQVTQNPRYLITVTGKKLTVTCSQNMNHEYMSWYRQDPGLGLRQIYYSMNVEVTDKGDVPEGYKVSRKEKRNFPLILESPSPNQTSLYFCASSFYGAGANVLTFGAGSRLTVL.

The chain uses TRBV2 and TRBJ2-5, with 11 bases aligning to TRBD2. The V segment lost 6 bases and the J segment 4 bases; nucleotides outside the gene matches: 7. This CDR3 contains 15 residues. Germline CDR1 and CDR2: SNHLY and FYNNEI. The CDR3, as DNA: TGTGCCAGCAGCGGACTAGCGGGCCAGGGAGAGACCCAGTACTTC. It codes for CASSGLAGQGETQYF.

CDR3 nucleotide sequence: TGCAGCGTTGTGGCTAGCGGGGGGATCTACAATGAGCAGTTCTTC. It is translated as CSVVASGGIYNEQFF. V is TRBV29-1 and J is TRBJ2-1; 11 bases are a match to TRBD2. Germline assignment: CDR1 SQVTM and CDR2 ANQGSEA. V lost 4 bases to trimming and J lost 3 bases; unmatched junction nucleotides: 5. CDR3 size: 15 residues.

This chain links TRBV18 with TRBJ1-5; D is undetermined. Germline CDR1 KGHSH, CDR2 LQKENI. Deletions cut 8 bases from V and 3 bases from J, with 11 bases between. This CDR3 has 13 amino acids. The chain's CDR3 is CASTLVSNQPQHF. CDR3 bases: TGTGCCAGCACCCTCGTTTCCAATCAGCCCCAGCATTTT. The full variable domain, its missing parts supplied by reference TRBV18 and TRBJ1-5, is NAGVMQNPRHLVRRRGQEARLRCSPMKGHSHVYWYRQLPEEGLKFMVYLQKENIIDESGMPKERFSAEFPKEGPSILRIQQVVRGDSAAYFCASTLVSNQPQHFGDGTRLSIL.

In this sample, this clone turned up a few times. The CDR3 reads CAISGREIEPQHF. CDR3 DNA sequence: TGTGCCATCAGTGGACGGGAAATAGAGCCCCAGCATTTT. The chain links TRBV10-3 to TRBJ1-5; D unresolved. Germline CDR1 and CDR2: ENHRY and SYGVKD. The CDR3 runs to 13 residues. Deletions cut 4 bases from V and 8 bases from J, with 12 bases between.

The V call is TRBV14, the J call TRBJ2-7, with TRBD2 as a possible D gene (5 bases). The germline CDR1 and CDR2 sequences are SGHDN and FVKESK. Trimming stripped 1 base from V and 3 bases from J, with 16 bases between. The CDR3 has 16 residues. As DNA, the CDR3 is TGTGCCAGCAGCCAAGCAAGGGCTGGACGGGGCTACGAGCAGTACTTC. It specifies CASSQARAGRGYEQYF.

This chain connects TRBV19 to TRBJ2-6; TRBD1 agrees at 11 bases. V shed 0 bases and J 6 bases; nucleotides not matched to a gene: 4. From germline, CDR1 is LNHDA and CDR2 SQIVND (reference sequence). This CDR3 region has 17 residues. The DNA of the CDR3 is TGTGCCAGTAGTATAGACGGGACAGGGGGACAGGCCAACGTCCTGACTTTC. It encodes CASSIDGTGGQANVLTF.

Note on this clone: A much larger clone sits a single nucleotide away, making a read error possible. Other DNA sequences of this sample code for an identical CDR3. The V gene is TRBV7-2, the J gene TRBJ2-2; no firm D call. With 4 bases removed from V and 3 bases from J, the gap between germline ends came to 3 bases. From germline, CDR1 is SGHTA and CDR2 FQGNSA. The CDR3 is 12 residues long. The CDR3 DNA sequence: TGTGCCAGCAGCTCGTACACCGGGGAGCTGTTTTTT. This encodes CASSSYTGELFF.

This clone was picked up a small number of times. This rearrangement joins TRBV30 to TRBJ1-5, with 10 bases aligning to TRBD1. The CDR3 length is 14 residues. The junction had 4 bases not matched to a gene; V was cut back by 1 base and J by 7 bases. CDR1 and CDR2 (germline): GTSNPN, SVGIG (reference sequence). The CDR3 region has the DNA TGTGCCTGGAGTGCAGGGACAGGGGCCCAGCCCCAGCATTTT. Amino acid sequence: CAWSAGTGAQPQHF. The whole variable domain, filled in from reference TRBV30 and TRBJ1-5, reads SQTIHQWPATLVQPVGSPLSLECTVEGTSNPNLYWYRQAAGRGLQLLFYSVGIGQISSEVPQNLSASRPQDRQFILSSKKLLLSDSGFYLCAWSAGTGAQPQHFGDGTRLSIL.

The V call is TRBV4-1, the J call TRBJ2-5; 9 bases are a match to TRBD2. The CDR3 sequence is 16 residues long. Germline lookup yields CDR1 MGHRA and CDR2 YSYEKL. Unmatched junction bases numbered 8, after V lost 1 base and J lost 5 bases. The CDR3 nucleotides are TGCGCCAGCAGCCAAGTTCTAGCGGGGACCAAGGAGACCCAGTACTTC. It is translated as CASSQVLAGTKETQYF.

The chain carries TRBV19 and TRBJ1-6; D remains ambiguous. Trimming stripped 3 bases from V and 14 bases from J, with 14 bases between. The CDR3 has 13 amino acids. Germline-derived CDR1 and CDR2 are LNHDA and SQIVND (reference sequence). This CDR3 reads CASSMAQVEALHF. The CDR3, as DNA: TGTGCCAGTAGTATGGCCCAGGTCGAGGCCCTCCACTTT.

This chain links TRBV2 with TRBJ2-1; 9 bases map to TRBD2. Germline V CDR1 and CDR2: SNHLY, FYNNEI. This CDR3 comprises 13 residues. The junction had 3 bases not matched to a gene; V was cut back by 8 bases and J by 4 bases. For the CDR3, the DNA is TGTGCCAGCTCTAGCGGGGCGTACAATGAGCAGTTCTTC. This gives the protein CASSSGAYNEQFF.

The chain links TRBV19 to TRBJ1-5, with a possible D match to TRBD1 (6 bases). Trimming took off 8 bases at V and 3 bases at J, with 14 bases between the two ends. CDR1 and CDR2 (germline): LNHDA, SQIVND (reference sequence). This CDR3 comprises 14 residues. CDR3 in amino acids: CASQDRLLNQPQHF. DNA of the CDR3: TGTGCCAGTCAAGACAGGCTCCTCAATCAGCCCCAGCATTTT.

The V call is TRBV30, the J call TRBJ2-5; D is unclear. Per germline, CDR1 GTSNPN and CDR2 SVGIG (reference sequence). This CDR3 spans 11 amino acids. V lost 4 bases, J lost 4 bases, and 7 bases lay in between. CDR3 DNA sequence: TGTGCCTGGACGGTCTTAGAGACCCAGTACTTC. Its translation is CAWTVLETQYF.

This chain joins TRBV29-1 and TRBJ2-7, with D possibly being TRBD2 (5 bases). V shed 8 bases and J shed 4 bases, with 15 bases lying between them. The CDR3 consists of 12 residues. The germline V gene encodes CDR1 SQVTM and CDR2 ANQGSEA. In nucleotides, the CDR3 is TGCAGCACGCAAGTGTCGGGATACGAGCAGTACTTC. The encoded protein is CSTQVSGYEQYF.

The genes are TRBV10-3 and TRBJ2-3, with 9 bases matching TRBD1. CDR1 is ENHRY, CDR2 SYGVKD, per germline. This CDR3 spans 12 amino acids. With V trimmed by 8 bases and J by 7 bases, 4 bases remained unmatched. CDR3 in amino acids: CAIAGQGNTQYF. The DNA of the CDR3 is TGTGCCATCGCGGGACAGGGCAATACGCAGTATTTT.

V and J are TRBV27 and TRBJ2-3; D unclear. V was trimmed by 2 bases and J by 7 bases, leaving 10 bases between them. CDR1 is MNHEY, CDR2 SMNVEV, per germline (reference sequence). This CDR3 spans 13 amino acids. In nucleotides, the CDR3 is TGTGCCAGCAGTTTAGGAGCCCAGTATACGCAGTATTTT. Residues: CASSLGAQYTQYF.

This clone was seen only once. This same CDR3 is encoded by further DNA sequences in the sample. The chain recombines TRBV30 with TRBJ2-7; D call uncertain. The CDR3 runs 11 residues. V dropped 1 base and J dropped 1 base, with 2 bases sitting between them. Germline CDR1 reads GTSNPN; CDR2 reads SVGIG (reference sequence). CDR3 protein: CAWSGSYEQYF. The DNA for the CDR3 is TGTGCCTGGAGTGGATCCTACGAGCAGTACTTC.

This clone was picked up a small number of times. The V call is TRBV29-1, the J call TRBJ1-2; D not certain. CDR3 length equals 11 residues. Between the trimmed V and J ends, which lost 8 bases and 7 bases, there was a span of 14 bases. The germline V gene has CDR1 SQVTM and CDR2 ANQGSEA. The CDR3: CSSHSSRGYTF. The CDR3 DNA sequence: TGCAGCTCTCACTCCAGTCGTGGCTACACCTTC.

The chain links TRBV7-2 to TRBJ2-7; D possibly corresponds to TRBD2 (5 bases). This CDR3 has 12 amino acids. From germline, CDR1 is SGHTA and CDR2 FQGNSA. V lost 5 bases and J 7 bases, leaving 12 bases between the germline ends. The CDR3 protein is CASSPSLTEQYF. CDR3 in DNA: TGTGCCAGCAGCCCTAGCCTTACGGAGCAGTACTTC.

The J gene is TRBJ2-3, the V gene TRBV4-1; 8 bases agree with TRBD1. Germline V gene lookup returns CDR1 MGHRA and CDR2 YSYEKL. This CDR3 has 18 amino acids. V gave up 5 bases and J gave up 3 bases; unmatched junction bases: 16. The CDR3 reads CASSDTGQGLGGTDTQYF. The CDR3 bases are TGCGCCAGCAGCGACACCGGACAGGGTCTAGGAGGGACAGATACGCAGTATTTT.

The chain couples TRBV4-2 to TRBJ1-5; possibly TRBD1 for D (5 bases). This CDR3 region has 16 residues. Deletions cut 0 bases from V and 7 bases from J, with 16 bases between. Germline loops: CDR1 LGHNA, CDR2 YNFKEQ. The CDR3 here is CASSQEKAGRRQPQHF. DNA for the CDR3: TGTGCCAGCAGCCAAGAAAAGGCAGGGCGGAGGCAGCCCCAGCATTTT.

This clone has more than one count but fewer than ten. This chain's CDR3 is CASSGDQANYGYTF. DNA of the CDR3: TGTGCCAGCAGCGGAGACCAAGCTAACTATGGCTACACCTTC. The V gene is TRBV5-6, the J gene TRBJ1-2; D ambiguous. Trimming took 4 bases from V and 0 from J, leaving 10 bases between them. The CDR3 extends over 14 amino acids. Germline V gives CDR1 SGHDT, CDR2 YYEEEE.

The V call is TRBV9, the J call TRBJ2-5; D gene unclear. Germline CDR1 is SGDLS and CDR2 is YYNGEE. CDR3 length: 15 amino acids. Trimming removed 0 bases at V and 0 bases at J, with 9 bases between. The CDR3 loop reads CASSVGRQDQETQYF. For the CDR3, the DNA is TGTGCCAGCAGCGTAGGTCGGCAGGACCAAGAGACCCAGTACTTC. Complete variable domain (other parts from reference TRBV9 and TRBJ2-5): DSGVTQTPKHLITATGQRVTLRCSPRSGDLSVYWYQQSLDQGLQFLIQYYNGEERAKGNILERFSAQQFPDLHSELNLSSLELGDSALYFCASSVGRQDQETQYFGPGTRLLVL.